Included here is one T cell receptor beta chain sequence, with context. The V end was cut by 3 bases, the J end by 2 bases, with 10 bases between. CDR3 size: 14 residues. Per germline, CDR1 MDHEN and CDR2 SYDVKM. This record belongs to a study of blood T cell repertoires in COVID-19. Libraries were prepared by immunoSEQ multiplex PCR; TCRdb keeps only in-frame clonotypes and omits some of them. The top ten hold 1% of the sample, which has about 350,000 clones, more than 75% seen once. The genes are TRBV28 and TRBJ1-1, with D perhaps matching TRBD1 (5 bases). The sequencing sample was made of PBMCs or T cells enriched from blood (not recorded which). The sequence came from a woman in her twenties or thirties who had recovered from COVID-19. CDR3 residues: CASSLRQTNTEAFF. For the CDR3, the DNA is TGTGCCAGCAGTTTGAGACAGACCAACACTGAAGCTTTCTTT.